A selection of T cell receptor beta chains follows, all from one sample in a study of T-cell reconstitution after alpha-beta-depleted transplantation in children. TCRdb re-analysed the PCR reads in MiXCR, keeping a single row per CDR3 protein. In the table there are about 300,000 distinct CDR3 sequences, 9.5% to 13% of which are singletons. This specimen was PBMCs, taken before TCRalphabeta/CD19-depleted stem cell transplant. These TCRs come from a boy less than two years old with acute myeloid leukemia, due to receive a stem cell transplant. CDR3s include the opening cysteine and the closing phenylalanine or tryptophan. A D gene is named only where the DNA matches it firmly. A row's size may be missing; if present it is once, few, many or a size class.

many TRBJ2-7 14 TRBV12-3/TRBV12-4 TRBD1 CASSFGTGLYEQYF TGTGCCAGCAGTTTCGGGACAGGGCTCTACGAGCAGTACTTC
many TRBJ2-7 14 TRBV12-3/TRBV12-4 TRBD2 CASSSSGGPYEQYF TGTGCCAGCAGTTCTAGCGGGGGGCCCTACGAGCAGTACTTC
few TRBJ2-1 13 TRBV28 NA CASSFSRPNEQFF TGTGCCAGCAGTTTTTCTCGTCCCAATGAGCAGTTCTTC
NA TRBJ2-1 17 TRBV6-5 TRBD2 CASSYGLAGGHYNEQFF TGTGCCAGCAGTTACGGACTAGCGGGGGGCCATTACAATGAGCAGTTCTTC
many TRBJ2-7 12 TRBV29-1 NA CSVDSGTYEQYF TGCAGCGTTGACTCAGGGACCTACGAGCAGTACTTC
many TRBJ2-2 13 TRBV10-3 NA CAISESGIGELFF TGTGCCATCAGTGAATCAGGGATCGGGGAGCTGTTTTTT
many TRBJ2-1 15 TRBV2 NA CASSENQLAYNEQFF TGTGCCAGCAGTGAAAACCAGCTGGCCTACAATGAGCAGTTCTTC
NA TRBJ2-3 17 TRBV12-3/TRBV12-4 NA CASFLDRPSPTTDTQYF TGTGCCAGCTTCCTAGACAGGCCTTCGCCCACCACAGATACGCAGTATTTT
many TRBJ2-1 15 TRBV4-1 TRBD2 CASSQGTSGVNEQFF TGCGCCAGCAGCCAAGGGACTAGCGGGGTCAATGAGCAGTTCTTC
NA TRBJ2-5 17 TRBV20-1 TRBD2 CSASGIAGVLLQETQYF TGCAGTGCTAGCGGGATAGCGGGCGTCCTTCTCCAAGAGACCCAGTACTTC
many TRBJ2-1 16 TRBV7-8 NA CASSLARDEYYNEQFF TGTGCCAGCAGCTTAGCTCGGGACGAGTACTACAATGAGCAGTTCTTC
NA TRBJ2-3 14 TRBV5-1 TRBD2 CATRLAGGADTQYF TGCGCCACCAGACTAGCGGGGGGGGCGGATACGCAGTATTTT
few TRBJ2-1 14 TRBV2 TRBD2 CARSLAGGTNEQFF TGTGCCCGCTCCCTAGCGGGAGGGACGAATGAGCAGTTCTTC
few TRBJ2-7 16 TRBV5-1 TRBD2 CASRERTGGPFYEQYF TGCGCCAGCAGGGAGCGCACGGGGGGGCCTTTTTACGAGCAGTACTTC
many TRBJ2-7 16 TRBV20-1 NA CSARGVGVSGAYEQYF TGCAGTGCTAGAGGCGTGGGTGTGTCAGGGGCCTACGAGCAGTACTTC
few TRBJ2-2 11 TRBV12-3/TRBV12-4 NA CASAGAGELFF TGTGCCAGCGCTGGGGCCGGGGAGCTGTTTTTT
few TRBJ2-3 16 TRBV3-1 NA CASSPIGEQGMDTQYF TGTGCCAGCAGCCCGATAGGGGAACAGGGAATGGATACGCAGTATTTT
many TRBJ2-7 16 TRBV28 TRBD2 CASSPITSGSSYEQYF TGTGCCAGCAGTCCGATTACTAGCGGGAGCTCCTACGAGCAGTACTTC
many TRBJ1-2 13 TRBV5-5 NA CASSFYFRAGYTF TGTGCCAGCAGCTTTTACTTCAGGGCTGGCTACACCTTC
few TRBJ2-5 13 TRBV12-3/TRBV12-4 NA CATSGQPQETQYF TGTGCCACGTCGGGGCAGCCCCAAGAGACCCAGTACTTC
many TRBJ2-5 13 TRBV20-1 TRBD1 CSARGQGTETQYF TGCAGTGCTAGGGGACAGGGCACAGAGACCCAGTACTTC
many TRBJ2-5 12 TRBV7-7 NA CASSREGETQYF TGTGCCAGCAGCCGTGAGGGAGAGACCCAGTACTTC
NA TRBJ2-1 14 TRBV3-1 NA CASSKVSYYNEQFF TGTGCCAGCAGCAAGGTCAGCTACTACAATGAGCAGTTCTTC
many TRBJ2-1 10 TRBV29-1 NA CSAPGAEQFF TGCAGCGCCCCCGGGGCTGAGCAGTTCTTC
NA TRBJ2-3 13 TRBV24-1 NA CATSEAGRDTQYF TGTGCCACCAGTGAGGCAGGGAGAGATACGCAGTATTTT
once TRBJ2-1 13 TRBV5-4 NA CASRPPSDNEQFF TGTGCCAGCAGGCCCCCTAGTGACAATGAGCAGTTCTTC
many TRBJ2-3 13 TRBV20-1 TRBD1 CSAGQASTDTQYF TGCAGTGCCGGACAGGCGAGCACAGATACGCAGTATTTT
many TRBJ2-1 12 TRBV5-1 NA CASSLGVDEQFF TGCGCCAGCAGCTTGGGGGTTGATGAGCAGTTCTTC
many TRBJ2-6 18 TRBV7-3 NA CASSFNPGRSSGANVLTF TGTGCCAGCAGTTTTAACCCAGGCCGGAGCTCTGGGGCCAACGTCCTGACTTTC
many TRBJ2-7 16 TRBV7-3 TRBD1 CASSLRPTGVPREQYF TGTGCCAGCAGTTTAAGACCTACAGGGGTGCCTCGCGAGCAGTACTTC
many TRBJ2-1 15 TRBV25-1 TRBD1 CASSDRDRGWNEQFF TGTGCCAGCAGTGACCGGGACAGGGGTTGGAATGAGCAGTTCTTC
few TRBJ2-4 14 TRBV12-3/TRBV12-4 TRBD1 CASSSWDRGDIQYF TGTGCCAGCAGTTCCTGGGACAGGGGTGACATTCAGTACTTC
many TRBJ2-7 14 TRBV29-1 NA CSVVTGVGSYEQYF TGCAGCGTCGTGACAGGTGTTGGGTCCTACGAGCAGTACTTC
many TRBJ2-1 15 TRBV12-5 TRBD2 CASGSLAGGFGEQFF TGTGCTAGTGGTTCCCTAGCGGGGGGGTTCGGTGAGCAGTTCTTC
many TRBJ2-5 15 TRBV7-8 TRBD2 CASSPLAGGQETQYF TGTGCCAGCAGCCCACTAGCGGGAGGGCAAGAGACCCAGTACTTC
many TRBJ2-1 13 TRBV28 TRBD1 CASSPDRVKGQFF TGTGCCAGCAGTCCGGACAGGGTAAAGGGGCAGTTCTTC
many TRBJ2-2 14 TRBV5-1 NA CASSSGQNTGELFF TGCGCCAGCAGCTCGGGACAGAACACCGGGGAGCTGTTTTTT
many TRBJ2-7 12 TRBV28 NA CASSQRSYEQYF TGTGCCAGCAGTCAAAGAAGCTACGAGCAGTACTTC
few TRBJ2-5 17 TRBV11-2 TRBD2 CASSSRLAGGPGETQYF TGTGCCAGCAGCTCAAGACTAGCGGGAGGGCCGGGGGAGACCCAGTACTTC
many TRBJ1-5 15 TRBV18 NA CASSPSVGFHQPQHF TGTGCCAGCTCACCATCCGTGGGGTTCCATCAGCCCCAGCATTTT
many TRBJ1-2 13 TRBV18 NA CASSPGQNYGYTF TGTGCCAGCTCACCAGGGCAGAACTATGGCTACACCTTC
NA TRBJ2-3 11 TRBV9 NA CASSAGNTQYF TGTGCCAGCAGCGCCGGGAATACGCAGTATTTT
NA TRBJ2-2 14 TRBV13 NA CASSPLGEAGELFF TGTGCCAGCAGCCCTCTTGGGGAGGCCGGGGAGCTGTTTTTT
NA TRBJ2-7 14 TRBV7-2 NA CASSFTSTFYEQYF TGTGCCAGCAGCTTCACAAGTACGTTCTACGAGCAGTACTTC
NA TRBJ1-3 16 TRBV6-5 NA CASSYLGGAGGNTIYF TGTGCCAGCAGTTACTTAGGGGGGGCCGGAGGAAACACCATATATTTT
few TRBJ2-7 15 TRBV4-3 TRBD1 CASSQDRQGADEQYF TGCGCCAGCAGCCAAGACCGACAGGGGGCCGACGAGCAGTACTTC
many TRBJ2-7 15 TRBV20-1 TRBD2 CSAREVPSGAHEQYF TGCAGTGCTAGAGAGGTTCCTAGCGGGGCTCACGAGCAGTACTTC
many TRBJ2-7 18 TRBV7-9 TRBD2 CASSLTYVAGGPPYEQYF TGTGCCAGCAGCCTAACCTATGTGGCGGGAGGGCCCCCCTACGAGCAGTACTTC
few TRBJ1-1 14 TRBV6-1 NA CASSVGRGSTEAFF TGTGCCAGCAGTGTCGGACGGGGTAGCACTGAAGCTTTCTTT
NA TRBJ2-7 15 TRBV19 TRBD1 CASSDSGTGTYEQYF TGTGCCAGTAGCGACTCCGGGACAGGGACCTACGAGCAGTACTTC
many TRBJ2-6 11 TRBV18 NA CASSKSGVLTF TGTGCCAGCTCAAAATCCGGGGTCCTGACTTTC
many TRBJ1-4 17 TRBV6-2/TRBV6-3 NA CASSYSGRWSTNEKLFF TGTGCCAGCAGTTACTCCGGCAGGTGGTCAACTAATGAAAAACTGTTTTTT
many TRBJ1-2 15 TRBV7-2 NA CASSLEAGRKNGYTF TGTGCCAGCAGCTTAGAAGCGGGGCGTAAAAATGGCTACACCTTC
few TRBJ2-6 14 TRBV20-1 TRBD1 CSAQGALGANVLTF TGCAGTGCCCAGGGGGCGCTAGGGGCCAACGTCCTGACTTTC
NA TRBJ2-7 15 TRBV10-3 NA CAISASDSSFYEQYF TGTGCCATCAGTGCCTCGGACTCCTCTTTCTACGAGCAGTACTTC